Presented here are 13 T cell receptor beta chains from one specimen sequenced in a study of shared clonotypes between healthy human individuals. TCRdb keeps only in-frame clones here, not all; method: immunoSEQ multiplex PCR. Of approximately 2,000,000 clones detected, roughly 92% appear once; the ten largest clones hold around 0.38%. The sequenced sample was naive CD4+ T cells from PBMCs. The subset was: CD45RA+ positively selected. Source of these receptors: a man aged 18-30 years in good health. Some clones in this sample may be carry-over from other donors' samples.

The chain uses TRBV28 and TRBJ1-1; weak D call: TRBD1 (6 bases). In germline, CDR1 is MDHEN, CDR2 SYDVKM. Trimming took off 8 bases at V and 0 bases at J, with 16 bases between the two ends. CDR3 length: 15 amino acids. The CDR3 loop reads CASGLTGYMNTEAFF. The CDR3 nucleotides are TGTGCCAGCGGGCTGACAGGTTACATGAACACTGAAGCTTTCTTT.

A word on this clone: Because it lacks the conserved phenylalanine or tryptophan at the end, this CDR3 is likely a read error. No DNA is shown, since the ends of the CDR3 on it are uncertain; the CDR3 is the one TCRdb lists. The rearrangement joins TRBV6-6 to TRBJ1-1. Including both end residues, the CDR3 is 14 amino acids long. Germline lookup yields CDR1 MNHNY and CDR2 SVGAGI (reference sequence). The CDR3 loop is CASSYGKTALLSAC.

The V call is TRBV2, the J call TRBJ2-3; 7 bases line up with TRBD2. Germline V gene sequence: CDR1 SNHLY, CDR2 FYNNEI. This CDR3 spans 15 amino acids. The V segment lost 7 bases and the J segment 1 base; nucleotides outside the gene matches: 8. The chain's CDR3 is CASKGEAGGTDTQYF. The CDR3 DNA reads TGTGCCAGCAAGGGAGAGGCGGGAGGCACAGATACGCAGTATTTT.

This chain connects TRBV7-3 to TRBJ1-5, with 7 bases lining up with TRBD1. V shed 5 bases, J shed 0 bases, and the junction held 7 bases outside the gene matches. The CDR3 covers 16 residues. The germline V gene has CDR1 SGHTA and CDR2 FQGTGA. The CDR3: CASSTRDRYSNQPQHF. CDR3 DNA sequence: TGTGCCAGCAGCACCCGGGACAGATATAGCAATCAGCCCCAGCATTTT.

The chain is built from TRBV5-1 and TRBJ1-1; TRBD1 aligns across 8 bases. There are 14 residues in the CDR3. The germline V gene encodes CDR1 SGHRS and CDR2 YFSETQ. The junction had 11 bases not matched to a gene; V was cut back by 7 bases and J by 6 bases. The CDR3 nucleotides read TGCGCCAGCCATTCGTCCGGACAGGGCGCTGAAGCTTTCTTT. Protein sequence: CASHSSGQGAEAFF.

The genes are TRBV7-3 and TRBJ1-2, with TRBD1 matching over 12 bases. Germline V gene data show CDR1 as SGHTA and CDR2 as FQGTGA. V lost 1 base to trimming and J lost 11 bases; unmatched junction nucleotides: 14. This CDR3 is 17 amino acids long. CDR3 nucleotides: TGTGCCAGCAGCTTAATTCCGGGACAGGGGGCCAGTGTGGGGTACACCTTC. This encodes CASSLIPGQGASVGYTF.

Notes on this clone: Other DNA variants within this sample encode the same CDR3. The rearrangement joins TRBV28 to TRBJ1-2; 8 bases fit TRBD1. V shed 2 bases, J shed 4 bases, and the junction held 0 bases outside the gene matches. The CDR3 spans 13 residues. CDR1 is MDHEN, CDR2 SYDVKM, per germline. CDR3 DNA sequence: TGTGCCAGCAGTTTACAGGGGGCCTATGGCTACACCTTC. Encoded protein: CASSLQGAYGYTF.

V usage is TRBV29-1 and J usage is TRBJ2-2; D unresolved. Germline V gene data show CDR1 as SQVTM and CDR2 as ANQGSEA. Trimming cost V 4 bases and J 2 bases, with 14 bases left between them. The CDR3 contains 15 residues. The CDR3 loop reads CSVVWIVPNTGELFF. The CDR3 coding sequence is TGCAGCGTTGTATGGATCGTTCCTAACACCGGGGAGCTGTTTTTT.

The chain couples TRBV5-6 to TRBJ2-3; TRBD2 matches at 12 bases. V trimming: 4 bases; J trimming: 6 bases; junction bases outside the gene matches: 9. CDR1 is SGHDT, CDR2 YYEEEE, per germline. The CDR3 is 16 amino acids. CDR3 amino acids: CASSETSGGYGDTQYF. CDR3 nucleotide sequence: TGTGCCAGCAGCGAGACTAGCGGGGGCTATGGGGATACGCAGTATTTT.

The rearrangement uses TRBV2 and TRBJ2-5; TRBD2 agrees at 9 bases. This CDR3 is 16 amino acids long. The junction had 14 bases not matched to a gene; V was cut back by 7 bases and J by 5 bases. Germline CDR1 is SNHLY and CDR2 is FYNNEI. As DNA, the CDR3 is TGTGCCAGCAAGTCGGCCGATAGCGGGAGTTGGGAGACCCAGTACTTC. Translated: CASKSADSGSWETQYF.

The genes are TRBV23-1 and TRBJ2-7, with D possibly being TRBD1 or TRBD2 (5 bases each). TRBV23-1 is reported as an ORF; its role is uncertain. The CDR3 length is 19 residues. V was clipped by 6 bases and J by 0 bases, with 27 bases between them. For the CDR3, the DNA is TGCGCCAGCAGCTCGCCCCCCCCCATACCGGGACGAAGCTCCTACGAGCAGTACTTC. Amino acid sequence: CASSSPPPIPGRSSYEQYF.

The CDR3 here is CASSLLGSGTGELFF. CDR3 sequence (DNA): TGTGCCAGCAGTTTATTAGGGTCGGGCACCGGGGAGCTGTTTTTT. The chain uses TRBV28 and TRBJ2-2; D unclear. Trimming stripped 1 base from V and 4 bases from J, with 10 bases between. The CDR3 runs to 15 residues. The V gene's germline CDR1 is MDHEN and CDR2 SYDVKM.

This chain links TRBV9 with TRBJ1-2; D is unclear. The CDR3 is made up of 15 amino acids. The V end was cut by 4 bases, the J end by 4 bases, with 17 bases between. The germline gives CDR1 SGDLS, CDR2 YYNGEE. The CDR3 region has the DNA TGTGCCAGCAGCCTCGCCAATGACGGACTCTATGGCTACACCTTC. This translates into CASSLANDGLYGYTF.